This T cell receptor (beta chain) was captured in a study of CD8 T cells in Susac syndrome. The V end was cut by 4 bases, the J end by 8 bases, with 15 bases between. Germline V lookup: CDR1 SGDLS, CDR2 YYNGEE. The CDR3 is 13 residues long. cDNA came from 0.5 to 1 ug RNA primed by random hexamers. By means of immunoSEQ multiplex PCR, TCR beta CDR3 spanning 54 Vbeta and 13 Jbeta underwent amplification. Each CDR3 protein gets one entry after TCRdb re-called the immunoSEQ multiplex PCR reads with MiXCR. Altogether 250,000 to 300,000 distinct CDR3 sequences are present, roughly 90% being singletons, with the ten largest covering around 0.18%.

Sequenced input: CD8+ T cells from PBMCs. This TCR was recovered from a human donor with multiple sclerosis. The chain links TRBV9 to TRBJ1-2; no firm D call. The chain's CDR3 is CASSTGDLGGYTF. CDR3 nucleotides: TGTGCCAGCAGCACGGGAGACCTAGGGGGCTACACCTTC.